This T cell receptor beta chain was sequenced in a study of blood T cell dynamics during melanoma immunotherapy. Whole-study context: Standard first-line treatment here was pembrolizumab or nivolumab plus ipilimumab in metastatic melanoma.

Measured with immunoSEQ multiplex PCR; TCRdb has only the in-frame clones, and not every one. The sample shows some 13,000 clones, around 92% of them seen only once. Time point denoted: pre-treatment baseline. About this clone: Its cognate antigen is unknown.

Findings of the study overall: The most clonal sorted CD8+ subset, immune-effector cells, was closest to cell-free DNA CDR3 sequences.

This specimen consisted of effector memory CD8+ T cells from blood, obtained from a patient treated with checkpoint blockade. The origin of this receptor is a human donor with melanoma.

DNA of the CDR3: TGCGCCAGCAGCTTGGAAGGGGGATCATTATCTGGGGCCAACGTCCTGACTTTC. Translating gives CASSLEGGSLSGANVLTF. V is TRBV5-1 and J is TRBJ2-6, with TRBD1 as a possible D gene (6 bases). V dropped 0 bases and J dropped 1 base, with 14 bases sitting between them. This CDR3 contains 18 residues. Germline assignment: CDR1 SGHRS and CDR2 YFSETQ.